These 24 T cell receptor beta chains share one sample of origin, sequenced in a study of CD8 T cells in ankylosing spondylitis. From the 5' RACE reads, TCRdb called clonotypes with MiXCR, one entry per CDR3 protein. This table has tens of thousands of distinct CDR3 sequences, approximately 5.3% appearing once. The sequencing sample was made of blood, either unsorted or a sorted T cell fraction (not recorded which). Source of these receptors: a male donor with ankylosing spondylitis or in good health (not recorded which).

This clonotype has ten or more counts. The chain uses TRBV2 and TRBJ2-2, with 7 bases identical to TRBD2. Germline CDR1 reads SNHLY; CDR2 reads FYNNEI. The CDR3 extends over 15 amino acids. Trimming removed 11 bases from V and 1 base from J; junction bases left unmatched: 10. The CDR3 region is CACRRGDWNTGELFF. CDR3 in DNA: TGTGCCTGCCGACGGGGGGACTGGAACACCGGGGAGCTGTTTTTT.

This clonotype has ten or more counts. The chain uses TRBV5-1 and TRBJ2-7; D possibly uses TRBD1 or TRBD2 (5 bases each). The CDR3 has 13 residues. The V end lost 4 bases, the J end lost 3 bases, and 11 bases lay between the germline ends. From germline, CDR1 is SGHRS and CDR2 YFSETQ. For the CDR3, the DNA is TGCGCCAGCAGCGCTGGGACGAGCTACGAGCAGTACTTC. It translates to CASSAGTSYEQYF.

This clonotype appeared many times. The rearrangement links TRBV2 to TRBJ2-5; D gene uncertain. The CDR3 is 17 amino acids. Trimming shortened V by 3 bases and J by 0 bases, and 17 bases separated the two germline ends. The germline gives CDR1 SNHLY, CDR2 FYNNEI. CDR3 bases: TGTGCCAGCAGTGACGACACGGTAGCTACAAACCAAGAGACCCAGTACTTC. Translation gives CASSDDTVATNQETQYF.

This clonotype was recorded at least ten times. The CDR3 coding sequence is TGTGCCACCAGTGGGGCTGGGGGGCAGTTCATCTCCTACAATGAGCAGTTCTTC. It translates to CATSGAGGQFISYNEQFF. The V call is TRBV24-1, the J call TRBJ2-1; D could derive from TRBD1 or TRBD2 (6 bases each). CDR3 length: 18 amino acids. V was trimmed by 5 bases and J by 0 bases, leaving 19 bases between them. CDR1 KGHDR and CDR2 SFDVKD come from the germline V gene.

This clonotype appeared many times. The CDR3 DNA sequence: TGCAGTGCTAGAGCCACAGGGGCTCCTTCTGGGGAGCAGTACTTC. Translating gives CSARATGAPSGEQYF. The chain joins TRBV20-1 to TRBJ2-7; TRBD1 aligns across 7 bases. The CDR3 sequence is 15 residues long. CDR1 is DFQATT, CDR2 SNEGSKA, per germline (reference sequence). J lost 7 bases, V lost 1 base, and 13 bases had no gene match.

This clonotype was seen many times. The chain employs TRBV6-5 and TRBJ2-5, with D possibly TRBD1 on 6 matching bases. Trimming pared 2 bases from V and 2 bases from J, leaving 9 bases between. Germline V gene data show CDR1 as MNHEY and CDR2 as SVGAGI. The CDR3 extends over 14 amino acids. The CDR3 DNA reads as TGTGCCAGCAGTTACCAGGGACAACAAGAGACCCAGTACTTC. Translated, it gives CASSYQGQQETQYF.

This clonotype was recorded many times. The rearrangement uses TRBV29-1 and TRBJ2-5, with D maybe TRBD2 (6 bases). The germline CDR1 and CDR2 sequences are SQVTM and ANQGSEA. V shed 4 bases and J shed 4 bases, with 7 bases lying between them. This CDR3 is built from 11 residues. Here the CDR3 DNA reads TGCAGCGTTGTCGGGGGAGAGACCCAGTACTTC. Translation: CSVVGGETQYF.

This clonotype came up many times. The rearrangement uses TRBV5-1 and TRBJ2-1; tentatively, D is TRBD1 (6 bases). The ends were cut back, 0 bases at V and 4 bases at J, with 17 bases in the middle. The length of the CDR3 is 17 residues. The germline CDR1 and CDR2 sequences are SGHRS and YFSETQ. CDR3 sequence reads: CASSLGRTAGNYNEQFF. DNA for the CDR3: TGCGCCAGCAGCTTGGGTCGGACAGCCGGGAATTACAATGAGCAGTTCTTC.

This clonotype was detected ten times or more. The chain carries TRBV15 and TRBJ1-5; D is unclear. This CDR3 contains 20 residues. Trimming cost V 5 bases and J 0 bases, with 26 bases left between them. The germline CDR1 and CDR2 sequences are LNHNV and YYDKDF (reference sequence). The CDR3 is CATSSRLILQLTYSNQPQHF. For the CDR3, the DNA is TGTGCCACCAGCTCACGTCTTATTCTACAACTAACATATAGCAATCAGCCCCAGCATTTT.

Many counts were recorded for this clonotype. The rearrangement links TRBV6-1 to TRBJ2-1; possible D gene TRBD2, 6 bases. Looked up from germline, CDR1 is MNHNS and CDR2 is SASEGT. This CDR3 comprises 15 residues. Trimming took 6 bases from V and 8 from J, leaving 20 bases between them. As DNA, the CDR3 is TGTGCCAGCAGCCAGGGACTCGAGGGTTTGGATGAGCAGTTCTTC. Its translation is CASSQGLEGLDEQFF.

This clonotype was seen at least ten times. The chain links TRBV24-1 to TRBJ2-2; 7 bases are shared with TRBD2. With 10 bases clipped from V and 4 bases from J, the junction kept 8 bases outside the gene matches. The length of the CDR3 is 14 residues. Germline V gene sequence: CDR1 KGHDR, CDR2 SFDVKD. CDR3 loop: CATALGGSTGELFF. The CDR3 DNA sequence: TGTGCCACGGCTTTGGGGGGGAGCACCGGGGAGCTGTTTTTT.

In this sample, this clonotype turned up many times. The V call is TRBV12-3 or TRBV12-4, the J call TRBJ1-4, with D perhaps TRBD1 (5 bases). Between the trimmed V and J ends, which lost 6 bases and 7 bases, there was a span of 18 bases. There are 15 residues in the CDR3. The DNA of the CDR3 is TGTGCCAGCAGCGACATTGGGACTGGGGGTGAAAAACTGTTTTTT. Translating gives CASSDIGTGGEKLFF.

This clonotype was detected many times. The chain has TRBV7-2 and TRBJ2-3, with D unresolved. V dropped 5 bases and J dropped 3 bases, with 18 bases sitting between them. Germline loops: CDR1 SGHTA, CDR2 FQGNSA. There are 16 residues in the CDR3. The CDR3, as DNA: TGTGCCAGCAGCCCCCGGCCGCCACCGAGGACAGATACGCAGTATTTT. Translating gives CASSPRPPPRTDTQYF.

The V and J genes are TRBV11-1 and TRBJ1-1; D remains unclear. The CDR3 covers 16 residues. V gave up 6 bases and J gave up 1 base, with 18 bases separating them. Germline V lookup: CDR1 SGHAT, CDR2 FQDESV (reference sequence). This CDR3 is CASSSVPGIRNTEAFF. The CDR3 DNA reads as TGTGCCAGCAGTTCGGTACCCGGAATTCGGAACACTGAAGCTTTCTTT.

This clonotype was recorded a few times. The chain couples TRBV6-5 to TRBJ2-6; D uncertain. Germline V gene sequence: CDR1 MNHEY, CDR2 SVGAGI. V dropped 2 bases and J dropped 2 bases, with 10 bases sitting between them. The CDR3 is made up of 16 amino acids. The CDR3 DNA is TGTGCCAGCAGTTACACTAACAGTGCTGGGGCCAACGTCCTGACTTTC. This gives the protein CASSYTNSAGANVLTF.

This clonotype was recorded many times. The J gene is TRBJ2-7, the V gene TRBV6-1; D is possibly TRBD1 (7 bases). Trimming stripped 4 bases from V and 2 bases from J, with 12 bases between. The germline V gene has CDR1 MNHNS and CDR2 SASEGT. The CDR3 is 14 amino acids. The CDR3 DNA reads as TGTGCCAGCAGTGGCGGGACAGAGACCTACGAGCAGTACTTC. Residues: CASSGGTETYEQYF.

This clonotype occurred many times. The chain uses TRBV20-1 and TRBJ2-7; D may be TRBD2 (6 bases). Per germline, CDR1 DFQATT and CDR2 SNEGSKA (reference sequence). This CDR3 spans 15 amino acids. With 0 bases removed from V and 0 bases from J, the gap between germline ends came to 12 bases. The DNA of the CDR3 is TGCAGTGCTAGAGATGGCTCCGGGGGCTCCTACGAGCAGTACTTC. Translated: CSARDGSGGSYEQYF.

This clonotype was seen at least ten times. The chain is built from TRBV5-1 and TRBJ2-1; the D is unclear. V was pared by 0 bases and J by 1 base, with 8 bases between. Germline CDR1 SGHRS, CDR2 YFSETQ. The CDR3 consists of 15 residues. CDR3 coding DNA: TGCGCCAGCAGCTTGGAAGGTCAATCCTACAATGAGCAGTTCTTC. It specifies CASSLEGQSYNEQFF.

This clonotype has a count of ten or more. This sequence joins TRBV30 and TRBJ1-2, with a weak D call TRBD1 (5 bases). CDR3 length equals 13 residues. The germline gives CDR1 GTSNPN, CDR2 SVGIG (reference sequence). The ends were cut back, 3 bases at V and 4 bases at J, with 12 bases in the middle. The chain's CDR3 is CAWRPGEVYGYTF. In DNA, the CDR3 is TGTGCCTGGAGACCGGGGGAGGTCTATGGCTACACCTTC.

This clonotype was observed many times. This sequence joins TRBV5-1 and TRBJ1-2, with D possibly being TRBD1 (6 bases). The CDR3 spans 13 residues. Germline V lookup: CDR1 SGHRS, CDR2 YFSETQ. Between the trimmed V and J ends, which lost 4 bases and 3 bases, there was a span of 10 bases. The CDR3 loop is CASSRGGDYGYTF. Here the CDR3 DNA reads TGCGCCAGCAGCCGAGGGGGGGACTATGGCTACACCTTC.

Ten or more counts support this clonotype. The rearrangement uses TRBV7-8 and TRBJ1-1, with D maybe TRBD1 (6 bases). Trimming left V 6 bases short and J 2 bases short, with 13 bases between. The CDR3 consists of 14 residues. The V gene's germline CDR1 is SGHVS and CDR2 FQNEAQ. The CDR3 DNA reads TGTGCCAGCAGTCAGGGGCATATCAACACTGAAGCTTTCTTT. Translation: CASSQGHINTEAFF.

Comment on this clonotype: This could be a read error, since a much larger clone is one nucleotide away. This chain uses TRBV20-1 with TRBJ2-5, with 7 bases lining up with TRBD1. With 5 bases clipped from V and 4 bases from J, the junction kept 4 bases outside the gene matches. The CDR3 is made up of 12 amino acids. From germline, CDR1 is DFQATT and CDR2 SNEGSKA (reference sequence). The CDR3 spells CSAARTGETQYF. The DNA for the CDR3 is TGCAGTGCTGCCAGGACAGGAGAGACCCAGTACTTC.

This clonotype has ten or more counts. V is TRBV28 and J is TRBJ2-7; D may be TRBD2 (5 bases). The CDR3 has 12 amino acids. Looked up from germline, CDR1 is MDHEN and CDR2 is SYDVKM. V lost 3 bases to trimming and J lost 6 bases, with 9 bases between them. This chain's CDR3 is CASSFRGSEQYF. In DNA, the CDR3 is TGTGCCAGCAGTTTTCGGGGATCCGAGCAGTACTTC.

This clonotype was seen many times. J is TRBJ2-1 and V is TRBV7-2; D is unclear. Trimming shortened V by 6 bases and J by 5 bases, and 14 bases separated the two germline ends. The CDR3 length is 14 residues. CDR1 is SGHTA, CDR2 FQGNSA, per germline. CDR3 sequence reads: CASSQTSANNEQFF. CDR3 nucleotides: TGTGCCAGCAGTCAAACGTCGGCGAACAATGAGCAGTTCTTC. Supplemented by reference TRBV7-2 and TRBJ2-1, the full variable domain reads GAGVSQSPSNKVTEKGKDVELRCDPISGHTALYWYRQSLGQGLEFLIYFQGNSAPDKSGLPSDRFSAERTGGSVSTLTIQRTQQEDSAVYLCASSQTSANNEQFFGPGTRLTVL.